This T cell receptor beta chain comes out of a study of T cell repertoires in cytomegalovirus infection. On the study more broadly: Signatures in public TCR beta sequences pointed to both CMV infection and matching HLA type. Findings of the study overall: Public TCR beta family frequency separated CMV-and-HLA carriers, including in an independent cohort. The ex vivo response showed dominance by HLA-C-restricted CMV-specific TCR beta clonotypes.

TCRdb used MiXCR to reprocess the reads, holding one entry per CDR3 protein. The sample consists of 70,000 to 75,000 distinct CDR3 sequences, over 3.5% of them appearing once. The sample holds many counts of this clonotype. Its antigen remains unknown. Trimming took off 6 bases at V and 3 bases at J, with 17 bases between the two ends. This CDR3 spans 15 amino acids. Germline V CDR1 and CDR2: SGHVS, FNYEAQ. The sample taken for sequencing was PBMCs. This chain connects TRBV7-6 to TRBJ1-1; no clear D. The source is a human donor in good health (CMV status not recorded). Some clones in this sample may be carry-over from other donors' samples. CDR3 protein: CASSTPGQRDTEAFF. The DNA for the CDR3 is TGTGCCAGCAGTACCCCGGGCCAGCGAGACACTGAAGCTTTCTTT.